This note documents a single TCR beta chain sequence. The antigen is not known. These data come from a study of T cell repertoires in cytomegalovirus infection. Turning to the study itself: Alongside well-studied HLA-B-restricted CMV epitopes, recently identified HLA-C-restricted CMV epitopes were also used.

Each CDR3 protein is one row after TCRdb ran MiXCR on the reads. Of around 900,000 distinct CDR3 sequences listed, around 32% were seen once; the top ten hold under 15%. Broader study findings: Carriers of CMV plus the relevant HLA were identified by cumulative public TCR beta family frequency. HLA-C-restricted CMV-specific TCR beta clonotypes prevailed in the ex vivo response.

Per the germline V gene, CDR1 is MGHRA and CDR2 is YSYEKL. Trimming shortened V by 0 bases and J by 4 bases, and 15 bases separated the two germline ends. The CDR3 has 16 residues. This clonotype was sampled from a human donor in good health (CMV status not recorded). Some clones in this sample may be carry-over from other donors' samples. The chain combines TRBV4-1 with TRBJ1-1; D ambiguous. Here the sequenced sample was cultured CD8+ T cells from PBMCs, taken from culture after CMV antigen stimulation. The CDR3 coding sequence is TGCGCCAGCAGCCAAGATGTGGGCCCGATGAGCACTGAAGCTTTCTTT. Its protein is CASSQDVGPMSTEAFF.